One and the same sample provided the 29 T cell receptor beta chains below, sequenced in a study of response to subunit inactivated influenza vaccine. TCRdb re-derived calls from the RT-PCR reads in MiXCR, one entry per CDR3 protein. This table has 400,000 to 550,000 distinct CDR3 sequences, about 25% appearing once. The sequencing used CD4+ T cells sorted from PBMCs, collected roughly 5 days after vaccination. The origin of the receptors is a man aged 50 to 59 who received an inactivated influenza vaccine.

This clonotype was counted between two and nine times. This chain links TRBV6-4 with TRBJ2-2, with D unclear. The CDR3 length is 14 residues. V gave up 5 bases and J gave up 4 bases, with 11 bases separating them. The V gene's germline CDR1 is MRHNA and CDR2 SNTAGT. The CDR3 bases are TGTGCCAGCAGTAGTCTAGATTCCACCGGGGAGCTGTTTTTT. This sequence encodes CASSSLDSTGELFF.

This clonotype was seen more than once but under ten times. This chain uses TRBV12-3 or TRBV12-4 with TRBJ1-2; perhaps TRBD1 as D (5 bases). CDR3 length: 15 residues. V was shortened by 6 bases and J by 4 bases, with 18 bases between the two germline ends. The CDR3 DNA follows: TGTGCCAGCAGCCCCGGGGAAGGGGCTGGCTATGGCTACACCTTC. Translating it yields CASSPGEGAGYGYTF.

The CDR3 bases are TGCGCCAGCATGTATGCTGGGGGCGAGCAGTACTTC. Protein sequence: CASMYAGGEQYF. This chain connects TRBV10-2 to TRBJ2-7; TRBD1 or TRBD2 may be the D gene (5 bases each). V was clipped by 7 bases and J by 6 bases, with 13 bases between them. The CDR3 is 12 residues long. In germline, CDR1 is WSHSY, CDR2 SAAADI.

The chain uses TRBV6-5 and TRBJ2-3; 11 nucleotides align to TRBD1. The CDR3 sequence is 18 residues long. Germline assignment: CDR1 MNHEY and CDR2 SVGAGI. With V trimmed by 0 bases and J by 2 bases, 7 bases remained unmatched. CDR3 loop: CASSYSRMGQGVTDTQYF. CDR3 DNA: TGTGCCAGCAGTTACTCGAGGATGGGACAGGGGGTCACAGATACGCAGTATTTT.

This clonotype occurred a few times. V and J are TRBV6-1 and TRBJ2-5; the match to TRBD1 covers 7 bases. Germline V gene lookup returns CDR1 MNHNS and CDR2 SASEGT. The CDR3 runs to 14 residues. Trimming at V came to 6 bases and at J to 4 bases, leaving 8 bases not matched to a gene. The CDR3 DNA follows: TGTGCCAGCAGCGAAACAGCAGGGGGAGAGACCCAGTACTTC. It is translated as CASSETAGGETQYF.

The chain combines TRBV10-3 with TRBJ2-6; perhaps TRBD2 as D (7 bases). V lost 3 bases and J lost 5, with 17 bases in between. The germline gives CDR1 ENHRY, CDR2 SYGVKD. The CDR3 has 17 residues. CDR3 region: CAISDLPAGARANVLTF. The CDR3 region has the DNA TGTGCCATCAGTGATCTTCCGGCGGGGGCAAGGGCCAACGTCCTGACTTTC.

This chain uses TRBV15 with TRBJ2-1, with 9 positions matching TRBD1. With V trimmed by 5 bases and J by 4 bases, 6 bases remained unmatched. This CDR3 is built from 15 residues. Germline assignment: CDR1 LNHNV and CDR2 YYDKDF (reference sequence). The CDR3 loop is CATSSDRGIYNEQFF. The CDR3 DNA sequence: TGTGCCACCAGCTCGGACAGGGGAATATACAATGAGCAGTTCTTC.

The J gene is TRBJ1-2, the V gene TRBV4-3; no clear D gene. This CDR3 region has 15 residues. The germline V and J ends were trimmed by 4 bases and 3 bases, with 15 bases remaining between them. Germline CDR1 and CDR2: LGHNA and YSLEER. CDR3 amino acids: CASSPSVGGDYGYTF. The CDR3 region has the DNA TGCGCCAGCAGCCCTTCTGTAGGCGGGGACTATGGCTACACCTTC.

In its sample, this clonotype was seen many times. The chain recombines TRBV7-8 with TRBJ2-1, with 10 nucleotides matching TRBD1. V lost 4 bases, J lost 3 bases, and 12 bases stayed unmatched. The CDR3 runs 18 residues. CDR1 and CDR2 from the germline V gene are SGHVS and FQNEAQ. Here the CDR3 reads CASSSHHFDRGLYNEQFF. CDR3 DNA: TGTGCCAGCAGCTCGCACCACTTCGACAGGGGGCTCTACAATGAGCAGTTCTTC.

This chain links TRBV11-2 with TRBJ2-2, with D possibly matching TRBD2 (5 bases). The germline CDR1 and CDR2 sequences are SGHAT and FQNNGV. The CDR3 consists of 15 residues. Trimming took off 1 base at V and 1 base at J, with 7 bases between the two ends. CDR3: CASSLVDLNTGELFF. CDR3 nucleotide sequence: TGTGCCAGCAGCTTAGTGGACTTGAACACCGGGGAGCTGTTTTTT. Variable domain in full (rest from reference TRBV11-2 and TRBJ2-2): EAGVAQSPRYKIIEKRQSVAFWCNPISGHATLYWYQQILGQGPKLLIQFQNNGVVDDSQLPKDRFSAERLKGVDSTLKIQPAKLEDSAVYLCASSLVDLNTGELFFGEGSRLTVL.

The genes are TRBV12-3 or TRBV12-4 and TRBJ2-5; a weak D match, TRBD1 (7 bases). The CDR3 covers 13 residues. V lost 8 bases and J 2 bases, leaving 12 bases between the germline ends. The CDR3 coding sequence is TGTGCCAGCGGAGGGACAGTTCAAGAGACCCAGTACTTC. Its protein is CASGGTVQETQYF.

The CDR3 here is CASSLVGTGGRETQYF. In nucleotides, the CDR3 is TGCGCCAGCAGCTTGGTAGGGACAGGGGGCCGGGAGACCCAGTACTTC. This rearrangement joins TRBV5-1 to TRBJ2-5; 12 positions agree with TRBD1. Germline V CDR1 and CDR2: SGHRS, YFSETQ. This CDR3 contains 16 residues. V shed 0 bases and J 5 bases; nucleotides not matched to a gene: 5.

The genes are TRBV6-2 or TRBV6-3 and TRBJ1-1, with D unresolved. The ends were cut back, 7 bases at V and 4 bases at J, with 10 bases in the middle. Germline V gives CDR1 MNHEY, CDR2 SVGEGT. CDR3 size: 12 residues. The CDR3 reads CASKSVGTEAFF. Here the CDR3 DNA reads TGTGCCAGCAAGAGTGTCGGCACTGAAGCTTTCTTT.

This clonotype was counted only a few times. Its ends do not fully match the called genes, so a read error is possible. This rearrangement joins TRBV29-1 to TRBJ2-2; 12 bases align to TRBD2. Germline V CDR1 and CDR2: SQVTM, ANQGSEA. The CDR3 has 14 residues. The CDR3 coding sequence is TGCAGCGTTGGGACTAGCGGGAACGCCGGGGAGCTGTTTTTT. This encodes CSVGTSGNAGELFF.

The chain links TRBV20-1 to TRBJ2-5; 11 nucleotides line up with TRBD1. This CDR3 has 13 residues. Per germline, CDR1 DFQATT and CDR2 SNEGSKA (reference sequence). Trimming removed 5 bases from V and 3 bases from J; junction bases left unmatched: 2. CDR3 loop: CSAGQGAEETQYF. DNA of the CDR3: TGCAGTGCTGGACAGGGGGCCGAAGAGACCCAGTACTTC.

The rearrangement uses TRBV5-1 and TRBJ2-7, with 10 bases lining up with TRBD1. This CDR3 comprises 14 residues. Per the germline V gene, CDR1 is SGHRS and CDR2 is YFSETQ. V dropped 4 bases and J dropped 6; count of bases not matched to a gene: 7. CDR3 region: CASSHGTGEGEQYF. The CDR3, as DNA: TGCGCCAGCAGCCACGGGACAGGGGAAGGCGAGCAGTACTTC.

This clonotype came up a few times. J is TRBJ2-3 and V is TRBV20-1; no reliable D call. Trimming removed 2 bases from V and 6 bases from J, with 9 bases in between. CDR1 is DFQATT and CDR2 is SNEGSKA in the germline V gene (reference sequence). The CDR3 covers 12 residues. This CDR3 reads CSARSAPDTQYF. DNA for the CDR3: TGCAGTGCTAGATCCGCGCCGGATACGCAGTATTTT.

CDR3 coding DNA: TGTGCCAGCACTTTGGAACAGGAATTTATGAGCGGGGAGCTGTTTTTT. It translates to CASTLEQEFMSGELFF. The chain has TRBV6-5 and TRBJ2-2; maybe TRBD1 (5 bases). CDR1 is MNHEY, CDR2 SVGAGI, per germline. This CDR3 has 16 amino acids. Trimming cost V 7 bases and J 7 bases, with 22 bases left between them.

V usage is TRBV15 and J usage is TRBJ2-5; 11 bases align to TRBD2. In germline, CDR1 is LNHNV, CDR2 YYDKDF (reference sequence). Trimming at V came to 5 bases and at J to 5 bases, leaving 7 bases not matched to a gene. CDR3 size: 15 residues. The DNA of the CDR3 is TGTGCCACCAGCGGCCTAGCGGGGGGACCGGAGACCCAGTACTTC. This gives the protein CATSGLAGGPETQYF.

The chain uses TRBV7-2 and TRBJ2-7; 7 bases are shared with TRBD1. The length of the CDR3 is 14 residues. Germline CDR1 is SGHTA and CDR2 is FQGNSA. V gave up 3 bases and J gave up 2 bases; unmatched junction bases: 4. CDR3 DNA: TGTGCCAGCAGCTTGACAGGGTTTGCCTACGAGCAGTACTTC. Translation gives CASSLTGFAYEQYF.

This chain joins TRBV30 and TRBJ2-3, with 13 bases fitting TRBD2. The CDR3 sequence is 16 residues long. V was clipped by 3 bases and J by 4 bases; unmatched bases: 7. Germline CDR1 is GTSNPN and CDR2 is SVGIG (reference sequence). This chain's CDR3 is CAWSEAGLAGADTQYF. Written as DNA, the CDR3 is TGTGCCTGGAGCGAGGCTGGACTAGCGGGAGCAGATACGCAGTATTTT.

The chain is built from TRBV3-1 and TRBJ2-2; TRBD2 matches 11 bases. With V trimmed by 5 bases and J by 5 bases, 7 bases remained unmatched. Germline-derived CDR1 and CDR2 are LGHDT and YNNKEL (reference sequence). This CDR3 is built from 16 residues. Here the CDR3 reads CASSSGSSGGTGELFF. As DNA, the CDR3 is TGTGCCAGCAGCTCCGGGTCTAGCGGGGGGACCGGGGAGCTGTTTTTT.

The V gene is TRBV27, the J gene TRBJ2-6; no clear D. Trimming cost V 6 bases and J 0 bases, with 12 bases left between them. CDR1 and CDR2 (germline): MNHEY, SMNVEV (reference sequence). This CDR3 region has 16 residues. CDR3 region: CASSSKGLSGANVLTF. CDR3 sequence (DNA): TGTGCCAGCAGCTCCAAAGGGCTCTCTGGGGCCAACGTCCTGACTTTC.

The chain links TRBV30 to TRBJ2-3; D is possibly TRBD2 (5 bases). There are 17 residues in the CDR3. Germline V gene data show CDR1 as GTSNPN and CDR2 as SVGIG (reference sequence). V dropped 0 bases and J dropped 2 bases, with 18 bases sitting between them. In nucleotides, the CDR3 is TGTGCCTGGAGTGTAACGGGAACTAAAGGGCCCACAGATACGCAGTATTTT. Protein: CAWSVTGTKGPTDTQYF.

The rearrangement joins TRBV5-1 to TRBJ2-1; D possibly corresponds to TRBD1 (6 bases). V was shortened by 0 bases and J by 4 bases, with 11 bases between the two germline ends. CDR1 and CDR2 (germline): SGHRS, YFSETQ. CDR3 size: 15 residues. This CDR3 reads CASSLEVRGYNEQFF. CDR3 bases: TGCGCCAGCAGCTTGGAGGTCAGGGGATACAATGAGCAGTTCTTC.

This chain joins TRBV20-1 and TRBJ2-1; D not resolved. The CDR3 is 12 residues long. V lost 1 base and J lost 13, with 14 bases in between. Germline loops: CDR1 DFQATT, CDR2 SNEGSKA (reference sequence). The CDR3 sequence is CSARGPVRDQFF. CDR3 DNA: TGCAGTGCTAGAGGCCCGGTTAGAGACCAGTTCTTC.

This clonotype has just a few counts. The rearrangement links TRBV4-2 to TRBJ2-1; 10 bases fit TRBD2. Germline assignment: CDR1 LGHNA and CDR2 YNFKEQ. V dropped 8 bases and J dropped 2; count of bases not matched to a gene: 12. The CDR3 sequence is 17 residues long. CDR3 bases: TGTGCCAGCGCCTCGGGCTCACTAGCGGGAACCTACAATGAGCAGTTCTTC. Encoded protein: CASASGSLAGTYNEQFF.

This clonotype was seen only a few times. This chain links TRBV7-2 with TRBJ2-5; TRBD1 matches at 10 bases. The CDR3 has 16 residues. The ends lost 0 bases at V and 2 bases at J; junction bases unmatched: 3. Germline assignment: CDR1 SGHTA and CDR2 FQGNSA. Written as DNA, the CDR3 is TGTGCCAGCAGCTTAGCGCGGACAGGGGGTCAAGAGACCCAGTACTTC. The encoded protein is CASSLARTGGQETQYF.

This clonotype was observed many times. The V call is TRBV4-2, the J call TRBJ2-7, with 8 bases aligning to TRBD2. V trimming: 0 bases; J trimming: 7 bases; junction bases outside the gene matches: 17. Germline values: CDR1 LGHNA, CDR2 YNFKEQ. This CDR3 region has 18 residues. CDR3 amino acids: CASSQEASSSGRAGEQYF. CDR3 nucleotides: TGTGCCAGCAGCCAAGAGGCCAGTTCATCCGGGAGGGCAGGAGAGCAGTACTTC.